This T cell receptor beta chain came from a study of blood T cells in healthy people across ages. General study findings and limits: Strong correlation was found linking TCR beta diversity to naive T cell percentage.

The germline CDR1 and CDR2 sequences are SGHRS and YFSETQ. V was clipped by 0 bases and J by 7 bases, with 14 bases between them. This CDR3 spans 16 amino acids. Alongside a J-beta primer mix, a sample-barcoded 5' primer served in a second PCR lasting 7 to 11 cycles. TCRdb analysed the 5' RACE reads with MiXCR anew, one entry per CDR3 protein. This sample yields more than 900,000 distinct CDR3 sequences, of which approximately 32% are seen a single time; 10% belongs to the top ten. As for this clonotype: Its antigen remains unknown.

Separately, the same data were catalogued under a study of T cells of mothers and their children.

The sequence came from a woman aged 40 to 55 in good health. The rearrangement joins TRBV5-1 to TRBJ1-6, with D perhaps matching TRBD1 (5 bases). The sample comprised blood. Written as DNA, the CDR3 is TGCGCCAGCAGCTTGGGACGGGGCTCGGGCAATTCACCCCTCCACTTT. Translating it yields CASSLGRGSGNSPLHF.